These 29 T cell receptor beta chains share one sample of origin, sequenced in a study of beta chain features in type 1 diabetes. Expressed TCRB transcripts were sequenced because the entire RNA isolate underwent reverse transcription. Some clones are missing from TCRdb's copy, which holds only in-frame ones; the method was immunoSEQ multiplex PCR. The data show 15,000 to 20,000 clones, about 53% seen once. Sequenced material: stem cell memory CD4+ T cells from blood. The receptor source for this set is a young man in good health.

This chain links TRBV6-5 with TRBJ1-2, with 9 nucleotides matching TRBD1. This CDR3 is built from 15 residues. Trimming removed 2 bases from V and 5 bases from J; junction bases left unmatched: 6. Germline values: CDR1 MNHEY, CDR2 SVGAGI. The CDR3 nucleotides read TGTGCCAGCAGTTACGCCGCGGGACAGGGTTATGGCTACACCTTC. Translating gives CASSYAAGQGYGYTF.

J is TRBJ2-5 and V is TRBV5-1; no definite D call. V lost 4 bases and J lost 4, with 11 bases in between. Germline V CDR1 and CDR2: SGHRS, YFSETQ. The CDR3 is 13 residues long. The CDR3 DNA follows: TGCGCCAGCAGCGCTCCTAATGGAGAGACCCAGTACTTC. Amino acid sequence: CASSAPNGETQYF. The full variable domain, rest sourced from reference TRBV5-1 and TRBJ2-5, is KAGVTQTPRYLIKTRGQQVTLSCSPISGHRSVSWYQQTPGQGLQFLFEYFSETQRNKGNFPGRFSGRQFSNSRSEMNVSTLELGDSALYLCASSAPNGETQYFGPGTRLLVL.

V and J are TRBV6-5 and TRBJ1-1; no clear D gene. The V end lost 2 bases, the J end lost 1 base, and 5 bases lay between the germline ends. The CDR3 is made up of 13 amino acids. CDR1 is MNHEY and CDR2 is SVGAGI in the germline V gene. This CDR3 reads CASSYGQNTEAFF. In DNA form, the CDR3 reads TGTGCCAGCAGTTACGGGCAGAACACTGAAGCTTTCTTT.

The rearrangement joins TRBV7-9 to TRBJ1-3; D may be TRBD1 (6 bases). Germline loops: CDR1 SEHNR, CDR2 FQNEAQ (reference sequence). V gave up 5 bases and J gave up 2 bases, with 16 bases separating them. The CDR3 loop spans 16 amino acids. The CDR3 sequence: CASSLSGGQAGNTIYF. The CDR3 DNA reads as TGTGCCAGCAGCCTATCCGGGGGGCAGGCTGGAAACACCATATATTTT.

The gene calls are TRBV7-2 and TRBJ2-1; D remains unclear. V was shortened by 5 bases and J by 4 bases, with 12 bases between the two germline ends. This CDR3 has 14 residues. Germline lookup yields CDR1 SGHTA and CDR2 FQGNSA. The DNA for the CDR3 is TGTGCCAGCAGCGGTAGCACCGGGTACAATGAGCAGTTCTTC. It translates to CASSGSTGYNEQFF. The variable domain in full, completed from reference TRBV7-2 and TRBJ2-1, reads GAGVSQSPSNKVTEKGKDVELRCDPISGHTALYWYRQSLGQGLEFLIYFQGNSAPDKSGLPSDRFSAERTGGSVSTLTIQRTQQEDSAVYLCASSGSTGYNEQFFGPGTRLTVL.

The chain couples TRBV21-1 to TRBJ1-5; whether TRBD1, the table's D call, matches the DNA was not checked. TRBV21-1 is described as a pseudogene. The CDR3 has 17 amino acids. The chain's CDR3 is CASSKPDRVYSNQPQHF. The CDR3 region has the DNA TGTGCCAGCAGCAAGCCCGACAGGGTTTATAGCAATCAGCCCCAGCATTTT.

V and J are TRBV28 and TRBJ2-3, with D possibly being TRBD1 (6 bases). CDR1 and CDR2 (germline): MDHEN, SYDVKM. The CDR3 length is 17 residues. V lost 6 bases to trimming and J lost 6 bases, with 25 bases between them. The CDR3 DNA sequence: TGTGCCAGCAGCGCAAATCGGGGACACCCCGGGGAGGATACGCAGTATTTT. Amino acid sequence: CASSANRGHPGEDTQYF.

The chain carries TRBV11-2 and TRBJ2-3; 7 positions match TRBD2. CDR3 length: 14 residues. Losses at the gene ends were 4 bases for V and 0 bases for J; bases not matched to a gene: 1. The V gene's germline CDR1 is SGHAT and CDR2 FQNNGV. In DNA, the CDR3 is TGTGCCAGCAGCTCTAGCGGAAGCACAGATACGCAGTATTTT. Translation: CASSSSGSTDTQYF.

This rearrangement joins TRBV7-2 to TRBJ2-3, with 7 bases aligning to TRBD2. The CDR3 has 18 residues. In germline, CDR1 is SGHTA, CDR2 FQGNSA. V trimming: 6 bases; J trimming: 4 bases; junction bases outside the gene matches: 19. The CDR3 DNA follows: TGTGCCAGCAGTCTCAACCCCGGGAGGTGGGGGGGGTCAGATACGCAGTATTTT. Residues: CASSLNPGRWGGSDTQYF.

The chain uses TRBV7-9 and TRBJ2-3; 8 positions agree with TRBD1. Trimming removed 5 bases from V and 6 bases from J; junction bases left unmatched: 10. Germline values: CDR1 SEHNR, CDR2 FQNEAQ (reference sequence). The CDR3 length is 15 residues. CDR3 loop: CASSHDRGVPDTQYF. CDR3 nucleotides: TGTGCCAGCAGCCATGACAGGGGCGTTCCGGATACGCAGTATTTT.

This chain uses TRBV30 with TRBJ1-2; unclear D gene. The V and J ends lost 3 bases and 1 base respectively, with 6 bases between them. Germline V lookup: CDR1 GTSNPN, CDR2 SVGIG (reference sequence). The CDR3 covers 12 residues. CDR3 DNA sequence: TGTGCCTGGAGCCTGCGTAACTATGGCTACACCTTC. It codes for CAWSLRNYGYTF.

The chain uses TRBV7-9 and TRBJ2-7; tentative D call: TRBD2 (5 bases). The CDR3 contains 14 residues. Germline V gives CDR1 SEHNR, CDR2 FQNEAQ (reference sequence). The germline V and J ends were trimmed by 2 bases and 5 bases, with 13 bases remaining between them. This CDR3 is CASSLFSARDEQYF. CDR3 coding DNA: TGTGCCAGCAGCTTATTCTCGGCGCGGGACGAGCAGTACTTC.

The chain couples TRBV6-6 to TRBJ1-5; D call uncertain. Deletions cut 2 bases from V and 6 bases from J, with 8 bases between. Germline loops: CDR1 MNHNY, CDR2 SVGAGI (reference sequence). This CDR3 comprises 13 residues. The CDR3 reads CASSYPTPQPQHF. The CDR3 nucleotides read TGTGCCAGCAGTTACCCAACACCTCAGCCCCAGCATTTT.

This chain joins TRBV6-5 and TRBJ2-2, with D tentatively TRBD2 (6 bases). Trimming removed 6 bases from V and 6 bases from J, with 11 bases in between. This CDR3 comprises 13 residues. The V gene's germline CDR1 is MNHEY and CDR2 SVGAGI. The CDR3 loop reads CASREGLAGELFF. Here the CDR3 DNA reads TGTGCCAGCAGGGAGGGCTTGGCCGGGGAGCTGTTTTTT.

This clone appeared a few times. The V gene is TRBV19, the J gene TRBJ2-3; 11 nucleotides match TRBD2. V lost 8 bases to trimming and J lost 2 bases; unmatched junction nucleotides: 3. This CDR3 is built from 14 residues. Germline V gene sequence: CDR1 LNHDA, CDR2 SQIVND (reference sequence). The CDR3 loop reads CASRTSGFTDTQYF. CDR3 DNA sequence: TGTGCCAGTCGGACTAGCGGGTTCACAGATACGCAGTATTTT.

The chain links TRBV27 to TRBJ2-7; tentatively, D is TRBD2 (7 bases). The CDR3 has 13 amino acids. Germline V gene data show CDR1 as MNHEY and CDR2 as SMNVEV (reference sequence). Trimming removed 2 bases at V and 7 bases at J, with 12 bases between. The CDR3 nucleotides are TGTGCCAGCAGTTTAGGGGAGGGGGGAGAGCAGTACTTC. The encoded protein is CASSLGEGGEQYF.

This clone was recorded a few times. Other DNA sequences in the sample encode the same CDR3. The chain joins TRBV18 to TRBJ2-5; the D gene is possibly TRBD2 (5 bases). Germline CDR1 KGHSH, CDR2 LQKENI. The CDR3 covers 13 residues. Between the trimmed V and J ends, which lost 3 bases and 2 bases, there was a span of 7 bases. CDR3 bases: TGTGCCAGCTCACCGGGGAGTCAAGAGACCCAGTACTTC. Amino acids: CASSPGSQETQYF.

This clone was counted between two and nine times. V is TRBV30 and J is TRBJ2-1; unclear D gene. Between the trimmed V and J ends, which lost 2 bases and 4 bases, there was a span of 3 bases. CDR3 length equals 11 residues. Germline CDR1 and CDR2: GTSNPN and SVGIG (reference sequence). The CDR3 region is CAWSLYNEQFF. CDR3 in DNA: TGTGCCTGGAGTTTATACAATGAGCAGTTCTTC.

This chain links TRBV18 with TRBJ1-4; D perhaps matches TRBD1 (6 bases). This CDR3 contains 13 residues. The ends were cut back, 2 bases at V and 5 bases at J, with 6 bases in the middle. CDR1 and CDR2 (germline): KGHSH, LQKENI. The CDR3 coding sequence is TGTGCCAGCTCACCAGGACAGAATGAAAAACTGTTTTTT. It is translated as CASSPGQNEKLFF. The whole variable domain, remainder taken from reference TRBV18 and TRBJ1-4, is NAGVMQNPRHLVRRRGQEARLRCSPMKGHSHVYWYRQLPEEGLKFMVYLQKENIIDESGMPKERFSAEFPKEGPSILRIQQVVRGDSAAYFCASSPGQNEKLFFGSGTQLSVL.

The chain has TRBV16 and TRBJ2-7; a possible D gene is TRBD2 (6 bases). The length of the CDR3 is 15 residues. CDR1 is KGHSY, CDR2 FQNENV, per germline. Trimming stripped 1 base from V and 3 bases from J, with 13 bases between. CDR3 sequence reads: CASSQLGGRGYEQYF. As DNA, the CDR3 is TGTGCCAGCAGCCAATTGGGGGGTCGGGGCTACGAGCAGTACTTC.

The sample holds a few counts of this clone. This chain connects TRBV27 to TRBJ2-3; 8 bases line up with TRBD1. Germline CDR1 and CDR2: MNHEY and SMNVEV (reference sequence). CDR3 length equals 15 residues. Trimming at V came to 5 bases and at J to 2 bases, leaving 6 bases not matched to a gene. The CDR3 DNA is TGTGCCAGCAGTCTTCAGGGGGCTAACACAGATACGCAGTATTTT. Translated: CASSLQGANTDTQYF.

The chain recombines TRBV28 with TRBJ2-1; no clear D. CDR3 length: 10 amino acids. Germline loops: CDR1 MDHEN, CDR2 SYDVKM. V was cut by 6 bases and J by 9 bases, with 6 bases left in between. The CDR3 is CASSYLEQFF. CDR3 coding DNA: TGTGCCAGCAGCTATCTTGAGCAGTTCTTC.

The chain employs TRBV7-3 and TRBJ2-5; no reliable D call. The CDR3 length is 12 residues. Germline CDR1 is SGHTA and CDR2 is FQGTGA. V lost 5 bases, J lost 4 bases, and 8 bases lay in between. In DNA form, the CDR3 reads TGTGCCAGCAGCGCAGGCCCAGAGACCCAGTACTTC. This translates into CASSAGPETQYF.

This clone was detected only a few times. V and J are TRBV18 and TRBJ1-6, with a weak D call TRBD1 (5 bases). V dropped 9 bases and J dropped 10 bases, with 25 bases sitting between them. This CDR3 is built from 16 residues. Looked up from germline, CDR1 is KGHSH and CDR2 is LQKENI. The chain's CDR3 is CARTRQGTTGYSPLHF. The CDR3 region has the DNA TGTGCCAGAACCAGGCAGGGTACTACAGGATACTCACCCCTCCACTTT.

As concerns this clone: One junction end disagrees with the germline gene, perhaps due to a read error. The V gene is TRBV7-7, the J gene TRBJ2-1; tentatively, D is TRBD2 (5 bases). Germline assignment: CDR1 SSHAT and CDR2 FNYEAQ (reference sequence). The CDR3 is 14 residues long. CDR3 nucleotides: TGTGCTAGCAGCTTAGGTCGCAATAGCGATGAGCAGTTCTTC. Protein sequence: CASSLGRNSDEQFF.

This chain connects TRBV15 to TRBJ1-2; TRBD1 agrees at 8 bases. The V gene end was trimmed by 3 bases and the J gene end by 8 bases; junction bases not matched to a gene: 23. CDR3 length: 19 residues. Germline lookup yields CDR1 LNHNV and CDR2 YYDKDF (reference sequence). CDR3 DNA: TGTGCCACCAGCAGGGGGGCCGGACAGGGTAGACTGTGGATTGGAGGCTACACCTTC. Protein sequence: CATSRGAGQGRLWIGGYTF. The full variable domain, in which reference TRBV15 and TRBJ1-2 provide the parts outside the CDR3, is DAMVIQNPRYQVTQFGKPVTLSCSQTLNHNVMYWYQQKSSQAPKLLFHYYDKDFNNEADTPDNFQSRRPNTSFCFLDIRSPGLGDTAMYLCATSRGAGQGRLWIGGYTFGSGTRLTVV.

The chain combines TRBV5-1 with TRBJ2-3; D is perhaps TRBD2 (6 bases). CDR1 SGHRS and CDR2 YFSETQ come from the germline V gene. The CDR3 is 15 residues long. V was clipped by 4 bases and J by 2 bases, with 14 bases between them. The CDR3 DNA reads TGCGCCAGCAGCGGGGGGACTTACAACACAGATACGCAGTATTTT. Its translation is CASSGGTYNTDTQYF.

This clone turned up a few times. This chain uses TRBV19 with TRBJ2-7; 10 bases agree with TRBD2. CDR3 length equals 16 residues. Germline V gives CDR1 LNHDA, CDR2 SQIVND (reference sequence). The ends lost 0 bases at V and 3 bases at J; junction bases unmatched: 5. CDR3 protein: CASSIDTASGSYEQYF. DNA for the CDR3: TGTGCCAGTAGTATAGATACGGCTAGCGGGAGCTACGAGCAGTACTTC.

The chain is built from TRBV19 and TRBJ2-2, with TRBD2 identical over 7 bases. The length of the CDR3 is 13 residues. Per the germline V gene, CDR1 is LNHDA and CDR2 is SQIVND (reference sequence). Trimming removed 7 bases from V and 5 bases from J; junction bases left unmatched: 4. This CDR3 is CASKGGVTGELFF. For the CDR3, the DNA is TGTGCCAGTAAGGGAGGGGTGACCGGGGAGCTGTTTTTT.